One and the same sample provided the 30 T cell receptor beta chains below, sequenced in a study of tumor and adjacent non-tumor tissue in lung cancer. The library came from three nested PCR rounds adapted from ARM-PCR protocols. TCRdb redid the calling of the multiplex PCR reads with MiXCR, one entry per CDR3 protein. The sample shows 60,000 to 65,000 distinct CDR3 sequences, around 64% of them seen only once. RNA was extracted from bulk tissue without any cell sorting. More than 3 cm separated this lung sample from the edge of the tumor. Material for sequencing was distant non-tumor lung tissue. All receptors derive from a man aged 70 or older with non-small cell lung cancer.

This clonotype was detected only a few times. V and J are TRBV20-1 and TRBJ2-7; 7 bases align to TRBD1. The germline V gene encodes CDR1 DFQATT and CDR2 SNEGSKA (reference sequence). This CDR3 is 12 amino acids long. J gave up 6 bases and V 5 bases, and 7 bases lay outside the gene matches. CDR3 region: CSAATGLREQYF. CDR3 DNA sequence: TGCAGTGCTGCGACAGGGTTACGCGAGCAGTACTTC.

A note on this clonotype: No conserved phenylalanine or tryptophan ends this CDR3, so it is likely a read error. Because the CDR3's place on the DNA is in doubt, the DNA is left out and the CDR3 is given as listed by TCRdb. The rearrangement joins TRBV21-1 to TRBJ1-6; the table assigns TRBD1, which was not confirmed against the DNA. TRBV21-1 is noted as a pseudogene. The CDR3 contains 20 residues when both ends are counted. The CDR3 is CASSKLLPLGRGVYNTPLHS.

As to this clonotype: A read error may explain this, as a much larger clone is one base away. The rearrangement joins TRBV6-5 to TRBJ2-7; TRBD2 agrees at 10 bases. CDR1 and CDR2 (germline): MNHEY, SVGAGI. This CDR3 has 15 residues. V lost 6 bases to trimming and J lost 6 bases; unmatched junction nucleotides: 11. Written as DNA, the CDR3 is TGTGCCAGCAGGCGAATAGCGGGAGGCCAGGGCGAGCAGTACTTC. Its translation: CASRRIAGGQGEQYF.

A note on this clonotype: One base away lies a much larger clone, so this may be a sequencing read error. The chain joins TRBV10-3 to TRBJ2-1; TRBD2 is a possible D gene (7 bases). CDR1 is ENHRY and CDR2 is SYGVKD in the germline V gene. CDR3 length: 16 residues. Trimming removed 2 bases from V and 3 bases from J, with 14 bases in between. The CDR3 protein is CAISERIGGVYNEQFF. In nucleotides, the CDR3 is TGTGCCATCAGTGAGAGAATAGGGGGGGTCTACAATGAGCAGTTCTTC.

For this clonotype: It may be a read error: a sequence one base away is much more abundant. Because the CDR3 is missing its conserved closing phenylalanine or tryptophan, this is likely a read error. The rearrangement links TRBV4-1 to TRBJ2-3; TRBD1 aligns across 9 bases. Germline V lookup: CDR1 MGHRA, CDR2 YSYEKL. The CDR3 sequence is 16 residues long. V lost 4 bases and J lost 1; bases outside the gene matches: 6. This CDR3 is CASSLPDRGRTDTQYS. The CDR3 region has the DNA TGCGCCAGCAGCCTCCCGGACAGGGGCCGCACAGATACGCAGTATTCT.

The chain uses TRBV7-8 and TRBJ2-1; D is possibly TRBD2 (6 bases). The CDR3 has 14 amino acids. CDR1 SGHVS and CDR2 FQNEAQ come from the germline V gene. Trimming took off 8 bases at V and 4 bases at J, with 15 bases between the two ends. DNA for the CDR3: TGTGCCAGCCGACTAGTGGGGGAATACAATGAGCAGTTCTTC. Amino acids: CASRLVGEYNEQFF.

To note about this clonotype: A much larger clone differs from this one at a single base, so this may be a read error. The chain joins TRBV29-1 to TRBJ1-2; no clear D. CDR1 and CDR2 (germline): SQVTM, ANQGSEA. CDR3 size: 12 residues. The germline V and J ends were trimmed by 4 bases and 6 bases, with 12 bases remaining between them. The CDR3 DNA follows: TGCAGCGTTGGTCTCAGAGGCCATGGCTACACCTTC. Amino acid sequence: CSVGLRGHGYTF.

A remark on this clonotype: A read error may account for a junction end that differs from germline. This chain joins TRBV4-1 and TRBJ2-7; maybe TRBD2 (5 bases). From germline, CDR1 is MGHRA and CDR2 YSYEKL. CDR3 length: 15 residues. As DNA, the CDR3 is TGCGCCAGCAGCCACATGCCGGGGTTCTCCTACGTGCAGTACTTC. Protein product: CASSHMPGFSYVQYF.

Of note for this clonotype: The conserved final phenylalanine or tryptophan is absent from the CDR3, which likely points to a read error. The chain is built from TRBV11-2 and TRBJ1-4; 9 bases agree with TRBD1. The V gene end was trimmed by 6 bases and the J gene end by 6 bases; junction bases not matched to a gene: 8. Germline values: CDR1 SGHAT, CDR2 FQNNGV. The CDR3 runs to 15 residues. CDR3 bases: TGTGCCAGCAGTACCCTAGGACAGGGGTATGAAAAACTGTTTTTA. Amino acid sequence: CASSTLGQGYEKLFL.

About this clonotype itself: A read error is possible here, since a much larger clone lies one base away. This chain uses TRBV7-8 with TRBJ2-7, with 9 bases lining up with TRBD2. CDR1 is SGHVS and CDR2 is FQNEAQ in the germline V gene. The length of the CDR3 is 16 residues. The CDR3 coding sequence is TGTGCCAACAGCCTGGGACTAGCCCCGAGCTCCTACGAGCAGTACTTC. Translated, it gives CANSLGLAPSSYEQYF.

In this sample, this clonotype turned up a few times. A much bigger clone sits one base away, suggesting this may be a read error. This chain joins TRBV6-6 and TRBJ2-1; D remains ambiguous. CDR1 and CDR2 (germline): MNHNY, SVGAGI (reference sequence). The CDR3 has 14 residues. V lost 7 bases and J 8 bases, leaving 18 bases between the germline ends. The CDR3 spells CASTVTDAPDEQFF. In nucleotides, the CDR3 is TGTGCCAGCACCGTTACAGATGCCCCCGATGAGCAGTTCTTC.

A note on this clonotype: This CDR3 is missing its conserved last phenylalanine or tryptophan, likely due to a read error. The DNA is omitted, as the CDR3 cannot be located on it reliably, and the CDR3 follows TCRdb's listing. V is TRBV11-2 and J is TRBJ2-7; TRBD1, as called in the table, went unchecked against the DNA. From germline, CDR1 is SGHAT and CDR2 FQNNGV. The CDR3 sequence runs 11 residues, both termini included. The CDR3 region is CATSLGTERYS.

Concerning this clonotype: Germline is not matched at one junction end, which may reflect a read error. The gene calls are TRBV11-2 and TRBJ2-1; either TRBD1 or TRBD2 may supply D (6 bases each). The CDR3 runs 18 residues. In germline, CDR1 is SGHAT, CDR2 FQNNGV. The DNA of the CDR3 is TGTGCCAGGAGCTTAGTAGGGGGGAGGCAGTACTCCTACATTGAGCAGTTCTTC. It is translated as CARSLVGGRQYSYIEQFF.

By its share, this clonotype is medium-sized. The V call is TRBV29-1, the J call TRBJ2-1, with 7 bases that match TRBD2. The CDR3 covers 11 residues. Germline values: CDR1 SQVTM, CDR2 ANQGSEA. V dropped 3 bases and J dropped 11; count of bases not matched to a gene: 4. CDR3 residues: CSVDSGPKQFF. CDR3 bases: TGCAGCGTTGATAGCGGGCCTAAGCAGTTCTTC.

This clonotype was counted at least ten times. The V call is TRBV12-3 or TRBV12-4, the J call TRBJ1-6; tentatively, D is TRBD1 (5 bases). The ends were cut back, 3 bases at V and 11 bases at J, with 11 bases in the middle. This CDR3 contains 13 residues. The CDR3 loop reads CASSFIPGAPLHF. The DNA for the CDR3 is TGTGCCAGCAGTTTTATTCCGGGGGCACCCCTCCACTTT.

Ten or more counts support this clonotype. The CDR3, as DNA: TGTGCCAGCAGCTGGGGACCCCAAGAGACCCAGTACTTC. As protein: CASSWGPQETQYF. The chain employs TRBV5-4 and TRBJ2-5; either TRBD1 or TRBD2 may fit D (5 bases each). This CDR3 is built from 13 residues. CDR1 is SGHNT, CDR2 YYREEE, per germline (reference sequence). V lost 3 bases and J 1 base, leaving 7 bases between the germline ends.

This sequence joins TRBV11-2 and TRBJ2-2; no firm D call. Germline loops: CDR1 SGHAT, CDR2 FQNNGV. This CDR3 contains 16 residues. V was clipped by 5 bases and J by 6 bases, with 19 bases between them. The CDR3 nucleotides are TGTGCCAGCAGCCTACATGTGACGTCGTTCGCCGGGGAGCTGTTTTTT. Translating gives CASSLHVTSFAGELFF.

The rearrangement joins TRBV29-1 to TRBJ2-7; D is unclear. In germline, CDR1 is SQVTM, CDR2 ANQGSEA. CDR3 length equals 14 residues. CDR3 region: CIVEVAQNPYEQYF. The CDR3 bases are TGCATCGTCGAAGTAGCACAGAATCCCTACGAGCAGTACTTC.

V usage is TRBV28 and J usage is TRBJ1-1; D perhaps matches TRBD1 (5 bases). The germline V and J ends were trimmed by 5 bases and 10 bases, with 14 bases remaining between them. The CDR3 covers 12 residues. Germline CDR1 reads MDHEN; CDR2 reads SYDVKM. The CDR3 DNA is TGTGCCAGCAGTCCCCCAGGCGGGGGAGCTTTCTTT. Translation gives CASSPPGGGAFF.

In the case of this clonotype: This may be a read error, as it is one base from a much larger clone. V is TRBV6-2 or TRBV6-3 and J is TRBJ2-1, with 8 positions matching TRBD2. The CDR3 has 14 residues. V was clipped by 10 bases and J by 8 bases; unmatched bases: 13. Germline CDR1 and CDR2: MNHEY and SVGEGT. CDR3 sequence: CANSLGGEVDEQFF. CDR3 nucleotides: TGTGCCAACAGCCTCGGGGGGGAGGTCGATGAGCAGTTCTTC.

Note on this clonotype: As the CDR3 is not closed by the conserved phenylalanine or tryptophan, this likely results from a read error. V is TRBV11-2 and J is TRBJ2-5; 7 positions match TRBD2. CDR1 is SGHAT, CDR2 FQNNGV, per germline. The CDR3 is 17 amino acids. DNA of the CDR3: TGTGCCAGCAGCTTAGATCCCCTGGGGGGGGTTCTAGAGACACAGTACCTC. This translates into CASSLDPLGGVLETQYL.

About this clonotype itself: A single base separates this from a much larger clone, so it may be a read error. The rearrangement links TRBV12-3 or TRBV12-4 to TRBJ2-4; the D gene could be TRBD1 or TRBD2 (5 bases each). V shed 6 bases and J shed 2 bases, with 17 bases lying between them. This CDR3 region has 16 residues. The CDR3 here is CASRGPLTGPKNIQYF. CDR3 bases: TGTGCCAGCAGAGGTCCTCTCACGGGGCCCAAAAACATTCAGTACTTC.

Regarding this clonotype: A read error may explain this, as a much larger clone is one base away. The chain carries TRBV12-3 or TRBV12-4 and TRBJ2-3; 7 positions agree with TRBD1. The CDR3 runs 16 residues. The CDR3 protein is CASSLSATGSTDTQCF. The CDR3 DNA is TGTGCCAGCAGTTTATCGGCGACAGGGTCCACAGATACGCAGTGTTTT.

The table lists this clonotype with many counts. CDR3 sequence: CSVELGVSGANVLTF. The CDR3 DNA reads as TGCAGCGTTGAACTAGGGGTATCTGGGGCCAACGTCCTGACTTTC. The V and J genes are TRBV29-1 and TRBJ2-6; D perhaps matches TRBD1 (5 bases). Germline V lookup: CDR1 SQVTM, CDR2 ANQGSEA. V was shortened by 2 bases and J by 1 base, with 9 bases between the two germline ends. The CDR3 covers 15 residues. Drawing the rest from reference TRBV29-1 and TRBJ2-6, the complete variable domain is SAVISQKPSRDICQRGTSLTIQCQVDSQVTMMFWYRQQPGQSLTLIATANQGSEATYESGFVIDKFPISRPNLTFSTLTVSNMSPEDSSIYLCSVELGVSGANVLTFGAGSRLTVL.

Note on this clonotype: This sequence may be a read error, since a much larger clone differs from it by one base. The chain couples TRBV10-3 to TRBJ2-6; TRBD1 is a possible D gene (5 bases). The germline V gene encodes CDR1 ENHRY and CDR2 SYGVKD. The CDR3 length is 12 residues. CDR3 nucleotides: TGTGCCATCAGTTCTGGGGCCAACGTCATGACTTTC. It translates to CAISSGANVMTF.

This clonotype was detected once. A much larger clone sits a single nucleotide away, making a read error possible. The CDR3 DNA follows: TGTGCCAGCACCTCTGGGACAGGGGATGTTTCACTCCTCCACTTT. Protein sequence: CASTSGTGDVSLLHF. The V gene is TRBV6-5, the J gene TRBJ1-6; 10 bases line up with TRBD1. This CDR3 comprises 15 residues. Germline lookup yields CDR1 MNHEY and CDR2 SVGAGI.

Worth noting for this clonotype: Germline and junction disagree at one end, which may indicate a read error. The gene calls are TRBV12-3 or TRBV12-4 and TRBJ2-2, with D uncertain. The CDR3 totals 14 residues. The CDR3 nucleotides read TGTACCAGCAGTCCCCTGATGCTTAGGGGGGAGCTGTTTTTT. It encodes CTSSPLMLRGELFF.

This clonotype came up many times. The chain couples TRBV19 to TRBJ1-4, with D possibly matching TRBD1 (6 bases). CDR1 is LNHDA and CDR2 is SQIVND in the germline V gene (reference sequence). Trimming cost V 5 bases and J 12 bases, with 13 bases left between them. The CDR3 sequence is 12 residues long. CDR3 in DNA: TGTGCCAGTAGTTCCAGGGGCGTCGAACTGTTTTTT. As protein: CASSSRGVELFF.

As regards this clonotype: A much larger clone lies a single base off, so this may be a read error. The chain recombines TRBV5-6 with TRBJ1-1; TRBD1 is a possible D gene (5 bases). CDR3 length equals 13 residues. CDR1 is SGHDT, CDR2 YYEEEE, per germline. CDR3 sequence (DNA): TGTGCCAGCTGCTTGGGGGTAGGAACTGAAGCTTTCTTT. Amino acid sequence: CASCLGVGTEAFF.

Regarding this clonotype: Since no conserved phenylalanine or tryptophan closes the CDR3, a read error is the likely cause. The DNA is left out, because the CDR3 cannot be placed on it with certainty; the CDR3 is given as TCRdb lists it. The CDR3 protein is CASGPQGTGELFS. This chain links TRBV11-2 with TRBJ2-2; the table gives TRBD1 as D, unverified against the DNA. Germline CDR1 SGHAT, CDR2 FQNNGV. The CDR3 has 13 residues if both end residues are counted.